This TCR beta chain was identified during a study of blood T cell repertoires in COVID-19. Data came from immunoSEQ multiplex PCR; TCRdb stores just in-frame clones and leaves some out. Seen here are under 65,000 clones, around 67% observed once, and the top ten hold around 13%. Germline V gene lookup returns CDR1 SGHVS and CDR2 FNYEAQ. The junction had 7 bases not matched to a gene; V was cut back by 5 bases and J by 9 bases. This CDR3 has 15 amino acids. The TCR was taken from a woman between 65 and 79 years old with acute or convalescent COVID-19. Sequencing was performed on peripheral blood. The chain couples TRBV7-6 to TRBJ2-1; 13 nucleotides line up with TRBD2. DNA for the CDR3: TGTGCCAGCAGCCTACTAGCGGGGGGGGAGGGTGAGCAGTTCTTC. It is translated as CASSLLAGGEGEQFF.